This T cell receptor (beta chain) was identified in a study of a mutant IDH1 vaccine in newly diagnosed glioma. About the research overall: Treated patients had a mean age of roughly 39 years and a 62.5% male, around 38% female split. Therapy received beforehand was radiotherapy, temozolomide, or both, with most patients given both.

Specified time point: baseline, week 1 (first vaccination visit). Treatment denoted: pre-vaccination baseline after standard-of-care therapy. Tumors from donors were new WHO grade 3 or 4 IDH1-mutant astrocytomas with ATRX loss. Libraries were prepared by immunoSEQ multiplex PCR; TCRdb keeps only in-frame clonotypes and omits some of them. The table has about 98,000 clones, roughly 90% seen once. Germline CDR1 is SEHNR and CDR2 is FQNEAQ (reference sequence). CDR3 length: 16 residues. V shed 7 bases and J 4 bases; nucleotides not matched to a gene: 14. This sequence originates from a woman between 45 and 65 years old with glioma. The genes are TRBV7-9 and TRBJ1-1; TRBD1 agrees at 8 bases. This specimen consisted of PBMCs, obtained from a glioma patient treated with radiotherapy, temozolomide or both. The DNA of the CDR3 is TGTGCCAGCACGGAAGTGGACAGGGAAGGAATCACTGAAGCTTTCTTT. This encodes CASTEVDREGITEAFF.